These T cell receptor beta chains were read from a single sample in a study of shared clonotypes between healthy human individuals. Assay used: immunoSEQ multiplex PCR; TCRdb lists only in-frame clones, some missing. The sample consists of 2 million to 3 million clones, 90% to 95% of them appearing once. The sample taken for sequencing was naive CD4+ T cells sorted from blood. These TCRs come from a young man in good health. CDR3s include the opening cysteine and the closing phenylalanine or tryptophan. D genes are given only for firm matches. Size tells how often a clone was seen (once, few, many) or the class of an expanded clone, and some rows leave it out.

clone_size d_call j_call v_call cdr3_nt cdr3_aa
- - TRBJ1-5 TRBV25-1 TGTGCCAGCATCCTCGGGGGCAATCAGCCCCAGCATTTT CASILGGNQPQHF
- TRBD1 TRBJ2-5 TRBV2 TGTGCCAGCAGACACAGGGGCGAGACCCAGTACTTC CASRHRGETQYF
- TRBD2 TRBJ2-1 TRBV10-3 TGTGCCATCAGCTCTAGCGGGGGGAACTACAATGAGCAGTTCTTC CAISSSGGNYNEQFF
- - TRBJ1-2 TRBV19 TGTGCCAGTAGTGAGGGGAGGGGAAGTGGCTACACCTTC CASSEGRGSGYTF
- - TRBJ2-2 TRBV18 TGTGCCAGCTCCCAAGTAGTTACAGGGATTACCAACACCGGGGAGCTGTTTTTT CASSQVVTGITNTGELFF
- - TRBJ1-4 TRBV5-4 TGTGCCAGCAGCCAAGGAACACAAAATGAAAAACTGTTTTTT CASSQGTQNEKLFF
- - TRBJ2-7 TRBV5-1 TGCGCCAGCAGTACAATTGGGTCCTACGAGCAGTACTTC CASSTIGSYEQYF
- TRBD1 TRBJ2-7 TRBV6-1 TGTGCCAGCCAAAGAGGGACAGACTCCTACGAGCAGTACTTC CASQRGTDSYEQYF
once TRBD1 TRBJ2-6 TRBV5-4 TGTGCCAGCAGCTTGACCGGACAGGAGTACTCTGGGGCCAACGTCCTGACTTTC CASSLTGQEYSGANVLTF
- - TRBJ1-4 TRBV19 TGTGCCAGTAGTTCGTGGGCAGACCGTGAAAAACTGTTTTTT CASSSWADREKLFF
once TRBD2 TRBJ2-7 TRBV6-5 TGTGCCAGCAGTTCCCTCCGGGACTACCTCTACGAGCAGTACTTC CASSSLRDYLYEQYF
- - TRBJ2-7 TRBV5-6 TGTGCCAGCAGTCCCGACAGGTCCTACGAGCAGTACTTC CASSPDRSYEQYF
- - TRBJ1-1 TRBV30 TGTGCCTGGAGTGGGACAGTCATGAACACTGAAGCTTTCTTT CAWSGTVMNTEAFF
- - TRBJ2-1 TRBV2 TGTGCCAGCAGTGACCCGGGAGAACCCGGGGAGTTCTTC CASSDPGEPGEFF
- - TRBJ1-2 TRBV29-1 TGCAGCGTTGAAGATCTGGTACAGACTAACTATGGCTACACCTTC CSVEDLVQTNYGYTF
- - TRBJ2-2 TRBV7-3 TGTGCCAGTCGGAACACCGGGGAGCTGTTTTTT CASRNTGELFF
- - TRBJ1-1 TRBV28 TGTGCCAGCAGTTTACAGGGTAACACTGAAGCTTTCTTT CASSLQGNTEAFF
- - TRBJ2-1 TRBV5-1 TGCGCCAGCAGCTTGAGAAGCAATGAGCAGTTCTTC CASSLRSNEQFF
- - TRBJ2-7 TRBV6-6 TGTGCCAGCAGTTACAAAGCCCGGATCTCCTACGAGCAGTACTTC CASSYKARISYEQYF
- - TRBJ1-4 TRBV30 TGTGCCTGGAGCCGGGGCCCAACCAATGAAAAACTGTTTTTT CAWSRGPTNEKLFF
- TRBD1 TRBJ2-7 TRBV5-1 TGCGCCAGCAGCTCTGGACAGGGGACCCACGAGCAGTACTTC CASSSGQGTHEQYF
- TRBD1 TRBJ2-3 TRBV7-9 TGTGCCAGCAGCGTACCGGGACAGGAAGTAAATACGCAGTATTTT CASSVPGQEVNTQYF
- TRBD1 TRBJ2-7 TRBV5-1 TGCGCCAGCAGGAGGGACAGGGCCTACGAGCAGTACTTC CASRRDRAYEQYF
once - TRBJ2-7 TRBV6-1 TGTGCCAGCAGTCAAACGGGCCGAACCTACGAGCAGTACTTC CASSQTGRTYEQYF